This T cell receptor beta chain was captured in a study of T cells in Graves' hyperthyroidism and ophthalmopathy. The table lists this clonotype with many counts. V was trimmed by 5 bases and J by 10 bases, leaving 11 bases between them. The CDR3 is made up of 11 amino acids. The investigators amplified TCR beta CDR3 regions from RNA transcripts. Initially, a first-round RT-PCR of the TCR CDR3 employed the HTBI primer set. Each CDR3 protein gets one entry after TCRdb re-called the multiplex PCR reads with MiXCR. The data hold hundreds of thousands of distinct CDR3 sequences, with about a sixth observed a single time.

The receptor was derived from a woman in her forties with Graves' ophthalmopathy. The sample taken for sequencing was blood. This sequence joins TRBV12-3 or TRBV12-4 and TRBJ1-1, with D tentatively TRBD1 (6 bases). The CDR3 protein is CASSPGQLAFF. The DNA for the CDR3 is TGTGCCAGCAGTCCCGGACAGTTAGCTTTCTTT.